Following are 14 T cell receptor beta chains from one sample sequenced in a study of a mutant IDH1 vaccine in newly diagnosed glioma. For these receptors, no antigen is known. The time point is: week 11, during vaccination. Every vaccine dose comprised 300 ug of mutant IDH1 20-mer peptide plus topical imiquimod. Some clones are missing from TCRdb's copy, which holds only in-frame ones; the method was immunoSEQ multiplex PCR. This table has tens of thousands of clones, approximately 80% appearing once. Sequences were derived from PBMCs, sampled from a glioma patient whose treatment included an IDH1 peptide vaccine. The receptors here all came from a man aged 25 to 40 with glioma.

This chain joins TRBV15 and TRBJ2-3, with 8 bases aligning to TRBD2. Germline loops: CDR1 LNHNV, CDR2 YYDKDF (reference sequence). The CDR3 runs to 13 residues. V dropped 3 bases and J dropped 8; count of bases not matched to a gene: 4. CDR3 sequence: CATSSETSGTQYF. CDR3 nucleotides: TGTGCCACCAGCAGTGAAACTAGCGGTACGCAGTATTTT.

The V gene is TRBV14, the J gene TRBJ2-2; D call uncertain. The ends were cut back, 4 bases at V and 3 bases at J, with 12 bases in the middle. The CDR3 runs 15 residues. From germline, CDR1 is SGHDN and CDR2 FVKESK. The chain's CDR3 is CASSRWTVHTGELFF. CDR3 nucleotides: TGTGCCAGCAGCCGATGGACGGTCCACACCGGGGAGCTGTTTTTT. Drawing the rest from reference TRBV14 and TRBJ2-2, the complete variable domain is EAGVTQFPSHSVIEKGQTVTLRCDPISGHDNLYWYRRVMGKEIKFLLHFVKESKQDESGMPNNRFLAERTGGTYSTLKVQPAELEDSGVYFCASSRWTVHTGELFFGEGSRLTVL.

This chain connects TRBV6-4 to TRBJ1-5, with D uncertain. Germline V gene data show CDR1 as MRHNA and CDR2 as SNTAGT. V lost 7 bases to trimming and J lost 0 bases, with 19 bases between them. The CDR3 sequence is 17 residues long. The CDR3, as DNA: TGTGCCAGCATTCGTCAGTCCCTTGTCCTTAGCAATCAGCCCCAGCATTTT. It translates to CASIRQSLVLSNQPQHF.

This clone was observed a single time. The chain has TRBV28 and TRBJ2-3; 11 bases match TRBD2. The ends lost 4 bases at V and 6 bases at J; junction bases unmatched: 6. The germline V gene encodes CDR1 MDHEN and CDR2 SYDVKM. The CDR3 covers 15 residues. The CDR3 bases are TGTGCCAGCAGTTGGACTAGCGGGTGGTCGGATACGCAGTATTTT. Encoded protein: CASSWTSGWSDTQYF.

The chain is built from TRBV2 and TRBJ2-2; D gene uncertain. V was pared by 7 bases and J by 6 bases, with 6 bases between. CDR3 length equals 11 residues. The germline V gene has CDR1 SNHLY and CDR2 FYNNEI. CDR3 nucleotide sequence: TGTGCCAGCAAAGCGTCCGGGGAGCTGTTTTTT. This codes for CASKASGELFF.

This sequence joins TRBV18 and TRBJ2-4; TRBD2 matches at 15 bases. CDR1 KGHSH and CDR2 LQKENI come from the germline V gene. This CDR3 contains 14 residues. V was clipped by 3 bases and J by 10 bases; unmatched bases: 1. The CDR3 sequence is CASSPGLAGGIQYF. CDR3 sequence (DNA): TGTGCCAGCTCACCGGGACTAGCGGGAGGTATTCAGTACTTC.

The gene calls are TRBV27 and TRBJ2-7, with 9 bases lining up with TRBD1. Losses at the gene ends were 6 bases for V and 0 bases for J; bases not matched to a gene: 9. There are 16 residues in the CDR3. Looked up from germline, CDR1 is MNHEY and CDR2 is SMNVEV (reference sequence). Here the CDR3 reads CASSRRATGGSYEQYF. In nucleotides, the CDR3 is TGTGCCAGCAGCCGCCGGGCGACAGGGGGCTCCTACGAGCAGTACTTC.

J is TRBJ1-6 and V is TRBV28; 10 nucleotides agree with TRBD1. Unmatched junction bases numbered 12, after V lost 6 bases and J lost 10 bases. Germline V gene data show CDR1 as MDHEN and CDR2 as SYDVKM. This CDR3 contains 16 residues. The DNA of the CDR3 is TGTGCCAGCAGCCCCTGGGGGGACAGGGGAGCGTCACCCCTCCACTTT. Protein sequence: CASSPWGDRGASPLHF.

This chain connects TRBV9 to TRBJ2-3; 14 bases are a match to TRBD2. The CDR3 loop spans 18 amino acids. The germline V gene encodes CDR1 SGDLS and CDR2 YYNGEE. J lost 0 bases, V lost 2 bases, and 5 bases had no gene match. This CDR3 reads CASSVGLAGVGSTDTQYF. The CDR3 DNA sequence: TGTGCCAGCAGCGTGGGACTAGCGGGGGTGGGTAGCACAGATACGCAGTATTTT.

The gene calls are TRBV5-1 and TRBJ1-1; D possibly corresponds to TRBD1 (5 bases). The ends were cut back, 0 bases at V and 1 base at J, with 7 bases in the middle. Germline CDR1 reads SGHRS; CDR2 reads YFSETQ. The CDR3 has 14 amino acids. The CDR3 DNA sequence: TGCGCCAGCAGCTTGGGCGGGACGAACACTGAAGCTTTCTTT. It translates to CASSLGGTNTEAFF.

V and J are TRBV5-4 and TRBJ2-2, with 16 bases aligning to TRBD2. This CDR3 spans 17 amino acids. Germline CDR1 is SGHNT and CDR2 is YYREEE (reference sequence). After removal of 3 bases from V and 6 bases from J, the junction contained 5 bases not matched to a gene. The CDR3 is CASSWGLAGGPAGELFF. Written as DNA, the CDR3 is TGTGCCAGCAGCTGGGGACTAGCGGGAGGGCCGGCCGGGGAGCTGTTTTTT.

This sequence joins TRBV5-1 and TRBJ2-3; D possibly corresponds to TRBD2 (6 bases). Germline V gene sequence: CDR1 SGHRS, CDR2 YFSETQ. Trimming took 5 bases from V and 2 from J, leaving 9 bases between them. CDR3 size: 13 residues. The CDR3 region has the DNA TGCGCCAGCAGGGGGACTTTCACAGATACGCAGTATTTT. Its protein is CASRGTFTDTQYF.

The J gene is TRBJ2-7, the V gene TRBV6-5, with D perhaps TRBD1 or TRBD2 (5 bases each). This CDR3 region has 15 residues. Per germline, CDR1 MNHEY and CDR2 SVGAGI. Trimming stripped 2 bases from V and 3 bases from J, with 14 bases between. The CDR3 coding sequence is TGTGCCAGCAGTTACCCGAGGGCAGGGAGCTACGAGCAGTACTTC. Encoded protein: CASSYPRAGSYEQYF.

The chain is built from TRBV5-1 and TRBJ1-4, with 7 bases identical to TRBD1. Germline assignment: CDR1 SGHRS and CDR2 YFSETQ. V was pared by 4 bases and J by 3 bases, with 3 bases of the junction left unmatched. CDR3 size: 14 residues. The CDR3 is CASSRDSSNEKLFF. In nucleotides, the CDR3 is TGCGCCAGCAGCCGGGACAGTTCTAATGAAAAACTGTTTTTT.